The 5 T cell receptor beta chains below come from one sample, sequenced in a study of T cell changes during pregnancy in multiple sclerosis. Assay used: immunoSEQ multiplex PCR; TCRdb lists only in-frame clones, some missing. The sample lists 55,000 to 85,000 clones, 90% occurring once. The sample was peripheral blood, taken in the third trimester of pregnancy. The receptors here all came from a female donor with multiple sclerosis, enrolled in a pregnancy study.

In this sample, this clone turned up once. The V call is TRBV5-1, the J call TRBJ1-2, with 8 bases identical to TRBD1. V gave up 0 bases and J gave up 4 bases; unmatched junction bases: 2. The CDR3 sequence is 14 residues long. Germline V gives CDR1 SGHRS, CDR2 YFSETQ. The CDR3 DNA follows: TGCGCCAGCAGCTTGGACGGACAGGGCTATGGCTACACCTTC. It specifies CASSLDGQGYGYTF. The full variable domain, rest sourced from reference TRBV5-1 and TRBJ1-2, is KAGVTQTPRYLIKTRGQQVTLSCSPISGHRSVSWYQQTPGQGLQFLFEYFSETQRNKGNFPGRFSGRQFSNSRSEMNVSTLELGDSALYLCASSLDGQGYGYTFGSGTRLTVV.

This chain uses TRBV11-3 with TRBJ2-1; 7 nucleotides match TRBD1. The CDR3 has 12 amino acids. CDR1 is SGHNT, CDR2 YENEEA, per germline. V gave up 8 bases and J gave up 4 bases; unmatched junction bases: 2. The DNA for the CDR3 is TGTGCCAGCGGGACAGATTACAATGAGCAGTTCTTC. Its protein product is CASGTDYNEQFF.

The rearrangement joins TRBV10-1 to TRBJ1-5; TRBD1 might be the D (5 bases). V was trimmed by 6 bases and J by 5 bases, leaving 20 bases between them. Germline V gene sequence: CDR1 WNHNN, CDR2 SYGVQD (reference sequence). The CDR3 consists of 16 residues. The CDR3 here is CASRVTDKRADQPQHF. In DNA, the CDR3 is TGCGCCAGCAGGGTAACGGACAAACGAGCTGATCAGCCCCAGCATTTT.

The CDR3 loop is CASSPWPTGQETQYF. DNA of the CDR3: TGTGCCAGCTCACCATGGCCCACCGGGCAAGAGACCCAGTACTTC. The gene calls are TRBV18 and TRBJ2-5; no definite D call. From germline, CDR1 is KGHSH and CDR2 LQKENI. Trimming shortened V by 2 bases and J by 2 bases, and 12 bases separated the two germline ends. The CDR3 is 15 amino acids.

V and J are TRBV30 and TRBJ2-7; maybe TRBD2 (6 bases). V was cut by 3 bases and J by 0 bases, with 9 bases left in between. The germline V gene encodes CDR1 GTSNPN and CDR2 SVGIG (reference sequence). The CDR3 runs to 13 residues. The CDR3 protein is CAWRLRGSYEQYF. In nucleotides, the CDR3 is TGTGCCTGGAGATTGCGGGGCTCCTACGAGCAGTACTTC.